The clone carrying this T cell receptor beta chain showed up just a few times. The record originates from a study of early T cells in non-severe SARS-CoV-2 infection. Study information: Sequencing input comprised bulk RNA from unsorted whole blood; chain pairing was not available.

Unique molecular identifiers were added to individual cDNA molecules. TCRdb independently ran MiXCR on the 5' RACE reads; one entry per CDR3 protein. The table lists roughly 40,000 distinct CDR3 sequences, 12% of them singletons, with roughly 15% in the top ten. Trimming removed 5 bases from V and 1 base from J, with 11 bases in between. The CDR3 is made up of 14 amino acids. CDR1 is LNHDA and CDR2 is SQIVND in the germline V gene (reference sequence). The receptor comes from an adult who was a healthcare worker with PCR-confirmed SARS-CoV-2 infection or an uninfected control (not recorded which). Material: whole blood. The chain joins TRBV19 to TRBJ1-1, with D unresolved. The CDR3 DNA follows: TGTGCCAGTAGTCAGGTACAGAGGAACACTGAAGCTTTCTTT. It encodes CASSQVQRNTEAFF.